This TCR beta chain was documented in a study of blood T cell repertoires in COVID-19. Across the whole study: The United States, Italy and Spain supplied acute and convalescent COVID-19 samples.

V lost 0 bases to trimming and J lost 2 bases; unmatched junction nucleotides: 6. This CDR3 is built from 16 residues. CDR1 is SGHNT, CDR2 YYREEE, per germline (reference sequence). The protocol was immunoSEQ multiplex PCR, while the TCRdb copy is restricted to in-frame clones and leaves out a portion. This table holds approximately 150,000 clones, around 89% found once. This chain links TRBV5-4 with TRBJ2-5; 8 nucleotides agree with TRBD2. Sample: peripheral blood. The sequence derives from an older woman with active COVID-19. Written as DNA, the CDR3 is TGTGCCAGCAGCTTGGCCCCCCGGGAGGGACAAGAGACCCAGTACTTC. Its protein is CASSLAPREGQETQYF.